This T cell receptor (beta chain) emerged from a study of identical twins. Study results and limitations: Where out-of-frame alpha sequences were twin-shared, they showed excess low generation probability. Invariant MAIT and iNKT cells may have partly biased zero-insertion analyses.

Template switching added a universal primer site, and cDNA bore unique molecular identifiers. One entry per CDR3 protein results from TCRdb running MiXCR on the 5' RACE reads. This sample has 450,000 or so distinct CDR3 sequences, with 20% to 25% found just once. In its sample, this clonotype was seen many times. Its antigen is unknown. Germline assignment: CDR1 LGHNA and CDR2 YSLEER. The V end lost 0 bases, the J end lost 4 bases, and 12 bases lay between the germline ends. The CDR3 loop spans 15 amino acids. This same sample was also part of a study on T cells expressing NK-cell markers. According to that study: Unclear, still, was the HCMV specificity of the expanded NKG2C+ T cell clones.

The rearrangement links TRBV4-3 to TRBJ1-2; maybe TRBD1 (5 bases). The receptor was derived from a young woman in good health. The specimen sequenced was CD4+ T cells sorted from blood. In nucleotides, the CDR3 is TGCGCCAGCAGCCAAGACGTTCAGGGAACCTATGGCTACACCTTC. Encoded protein: CASSQDVQGTYGYTF.